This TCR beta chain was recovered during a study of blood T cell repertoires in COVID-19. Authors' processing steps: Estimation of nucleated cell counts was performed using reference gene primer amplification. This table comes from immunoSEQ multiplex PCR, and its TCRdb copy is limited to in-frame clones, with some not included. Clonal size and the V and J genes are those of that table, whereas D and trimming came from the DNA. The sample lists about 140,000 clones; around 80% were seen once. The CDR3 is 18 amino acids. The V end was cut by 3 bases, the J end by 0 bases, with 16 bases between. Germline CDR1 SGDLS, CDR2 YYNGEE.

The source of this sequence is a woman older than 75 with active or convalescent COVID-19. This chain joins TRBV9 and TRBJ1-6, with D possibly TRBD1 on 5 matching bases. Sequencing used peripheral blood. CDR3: CASSEGREGSSYNSPLHF. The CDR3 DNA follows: TGTGCCAGCAGCGAGGGGAGGGAGGGAAGCTCCTATAATTCACCCCTCCACTTT.